The sequence of this T cell receptor beta chain was determined in a study of cytomegalovirus exposure and HLA in healthy donors. PCR involved 60 Vbeta and 13 Jbeta primers. The repertoire was sequenced with immunoSEQ multiplex PCR; TCRdb's copy has only in-frame clones and lacks some. The sample has approximately 270,000 clones; 75% to 90% are singletons. A remark on this clone: Its specificity is not known.

Study-level results: Follow-up analysis found HLA locus-dependent TCR association rates, highest for DRB1 and lowest for HLA-C. With further analysis later on, most CMV-associated TCR beta chains appeared HLA-restricted.

Germline V gene data show CDR1 as SEHNR and CDR2 as FQNEAQ (reference sequence). V lost 0 bases and J 3 bases, leaving 15 bases between the germline ends. This CDR3 has 17 residues. This rearrangement joins TRBV7-9 to TRBJ2-1, with D possibly matching TRBD2 (6 bases). The sequenced sample consisted of PBMCs. The receptor was derived from a girl under 10 years old in good health and CMV-seronegative. CDR3 coding DNA: TGTGCCAGCAGCTTAGCTTCCGGGAGAGCACTCTACAATGAGCAGTTCTTC. As protein: CASSLASGRALYNEQFF.